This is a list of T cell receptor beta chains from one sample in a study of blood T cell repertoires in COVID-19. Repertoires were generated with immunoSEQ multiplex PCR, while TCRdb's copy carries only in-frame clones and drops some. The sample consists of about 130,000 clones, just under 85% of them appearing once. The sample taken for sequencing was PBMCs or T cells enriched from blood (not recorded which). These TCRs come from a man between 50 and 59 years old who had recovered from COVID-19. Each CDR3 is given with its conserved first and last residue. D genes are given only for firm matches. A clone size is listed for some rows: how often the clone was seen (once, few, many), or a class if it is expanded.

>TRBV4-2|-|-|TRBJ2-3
TGTGCCAGCAGCCAAGACCTAGGGACTTCATATACGCAGTATTTT
CASSQDLGTSYTQYF
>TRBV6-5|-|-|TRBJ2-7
TGTGCCAGCAGTTACCGTGTAGTCAACTACGAGCAGTACTTC
CASSYRVVNYEQYF
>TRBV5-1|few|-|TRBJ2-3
TGCGCCAGCAGCTTGGCTGGACATAACACAGATACGCAGTATTTT
CASSLAGHNTDTQYF
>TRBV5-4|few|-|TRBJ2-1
TGTGCCAGCAGCTTGACGCGACTGAGCTCCTACAATGAGCAGTTCTTC
CASSLTRLSSYNEQFF
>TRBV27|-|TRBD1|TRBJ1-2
TGTGCCAGCGGAGGACAGGGAGGTGACTATGGCTACACCTTC
CASGGQGGDYGYTF
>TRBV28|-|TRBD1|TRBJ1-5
TGTGCCAGCGGACAGGGCATAAATCAGGCCCAGCATTTT
CASGQGINQAQHF
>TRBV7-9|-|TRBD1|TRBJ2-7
TGTGCCAGCAGCCGGCCGGACAGGGGGCACTACGAGCAGTACTTC
CASSRPDRGHYEQYF
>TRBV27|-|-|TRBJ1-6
TGTGCCAGCAGTTTTAGTTCCTATAATTCACCCCTCCACTTT
CASSFSSYNSPLHF
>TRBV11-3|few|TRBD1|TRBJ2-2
TGTGCCAGCAGGATCTCCGGGACAGACACCGGGGAGCTGTTTTTT
CASRISGTDTGELFF
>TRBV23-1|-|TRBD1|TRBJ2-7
TGCGCCAGCAGTCTGCGGACAGGGATCTACGAGCAGTACTTC
CASSLRTGIYEQYF
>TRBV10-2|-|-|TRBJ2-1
TGCGCCAGCAGTGAGGACAGGAGCTCCTACAATGAGCAGTTCTTC
CASSEDRSSYNEQFF
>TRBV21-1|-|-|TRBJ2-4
TGTGCCAGCAGCAACAGGGCCAAAAACATTCAGTACTTC
CASSNRAKNIQYF
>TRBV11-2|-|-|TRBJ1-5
TGTGCCAGCAGCCGCGGCGCGGGGAACAATCAGCCCCAGCATTTT
CASSRGAGNNQPQHF
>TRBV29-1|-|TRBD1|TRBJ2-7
TGCAGCGCAGGGACAGGGGTGGCCTACGAGCAGTACTTC
CSAGTGVAYEQYF
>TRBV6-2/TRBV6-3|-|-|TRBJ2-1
TGTGCCAGCAGTTACCAGGGTAACAATGAGCAGTTCTTC
CASSYQGNNEQFF
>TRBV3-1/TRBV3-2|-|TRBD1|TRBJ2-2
TGTGCCAGCAGCGAGAGAAGACAGGGGGCATCGAACACCGGGGAGCTGTTTTTT
CASSERRQGASNTGELFF
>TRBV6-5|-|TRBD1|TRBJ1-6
TGTGCCAGCAGTTCTACCGGGACAGGGAATTCACCCCTCCACTTT
CASSSTGTGNSPLHF